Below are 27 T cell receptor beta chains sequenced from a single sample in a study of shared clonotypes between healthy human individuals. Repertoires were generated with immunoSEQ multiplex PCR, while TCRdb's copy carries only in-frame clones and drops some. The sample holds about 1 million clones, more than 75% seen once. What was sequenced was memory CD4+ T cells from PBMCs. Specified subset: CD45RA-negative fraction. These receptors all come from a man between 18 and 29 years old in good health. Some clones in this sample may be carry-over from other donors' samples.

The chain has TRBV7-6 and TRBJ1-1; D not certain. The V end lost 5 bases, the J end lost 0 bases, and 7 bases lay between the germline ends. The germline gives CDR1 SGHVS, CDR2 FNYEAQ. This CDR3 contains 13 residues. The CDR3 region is CASSRDVNTEAFF. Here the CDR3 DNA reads TGTGCCAGCAGCCGAGACGTGAACACTGAAGCTTTCTTT.

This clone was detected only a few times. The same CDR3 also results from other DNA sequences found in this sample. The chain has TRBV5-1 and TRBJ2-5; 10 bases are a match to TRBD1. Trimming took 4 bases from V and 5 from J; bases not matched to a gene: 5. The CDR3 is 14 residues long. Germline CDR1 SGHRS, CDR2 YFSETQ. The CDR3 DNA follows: TGCGCCAGCAGCCCGGGGACAGGGGTGGAGACCCAGTACTTC. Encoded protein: CASSPGTGVETQYF.

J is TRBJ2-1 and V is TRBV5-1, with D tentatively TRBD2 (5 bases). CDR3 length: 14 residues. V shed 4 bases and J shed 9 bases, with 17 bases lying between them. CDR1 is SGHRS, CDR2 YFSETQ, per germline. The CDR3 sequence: CASSPGLVFAEQFF. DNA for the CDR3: TGCGCCAGCAGCCCTGGACTGGTGTTCGCTGAGCAGTTCTTC. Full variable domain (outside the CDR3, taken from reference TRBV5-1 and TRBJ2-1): KAGVTQTPRYLIKTRGQQVTLSCSPISGHRSVSWYQQTPGQGLQFLFEYFSETQRNKGNFPGRFSGRQFSNSRSEMNVSTLELGDSALYLCASSPGLVFAEQFFGPGTRLTVL.

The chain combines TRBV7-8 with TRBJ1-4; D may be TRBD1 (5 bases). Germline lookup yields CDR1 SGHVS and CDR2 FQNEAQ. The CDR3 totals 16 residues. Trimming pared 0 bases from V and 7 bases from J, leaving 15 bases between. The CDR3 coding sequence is TGTGCCAGCAGCTTAGCGTTGCGGGGCTCGGTTGAAAAACTGTTTTTT. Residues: CASSLALRGSVEKLFF.

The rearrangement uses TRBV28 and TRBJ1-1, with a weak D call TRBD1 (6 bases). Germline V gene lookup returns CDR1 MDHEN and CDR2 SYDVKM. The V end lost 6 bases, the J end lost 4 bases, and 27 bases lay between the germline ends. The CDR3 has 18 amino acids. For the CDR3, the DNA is TGTGCCAGCAGCCTAGCTGACAATAGGGGCCGAGGGGGCACTGAAGCTTTCTTT. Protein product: CASSLADNRGRGGTEAFF.

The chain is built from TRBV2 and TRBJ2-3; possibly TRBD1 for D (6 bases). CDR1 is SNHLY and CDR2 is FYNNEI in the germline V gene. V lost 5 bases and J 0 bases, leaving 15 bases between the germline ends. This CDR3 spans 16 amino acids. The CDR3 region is CASSTIQGPSTDTQYF. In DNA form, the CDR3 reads TGTGCCAGCAGTACGATACAGGGACCTAGCACAGATACGCAGTATTTT.

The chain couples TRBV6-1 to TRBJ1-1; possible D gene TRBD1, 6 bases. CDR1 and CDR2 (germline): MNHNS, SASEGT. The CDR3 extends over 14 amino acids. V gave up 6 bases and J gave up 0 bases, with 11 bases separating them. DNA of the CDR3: TGTGCCAGCAGGGACAGATCGATGAACACTGAAGCTTTCTTT. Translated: CASRDRSMNTEAFF.

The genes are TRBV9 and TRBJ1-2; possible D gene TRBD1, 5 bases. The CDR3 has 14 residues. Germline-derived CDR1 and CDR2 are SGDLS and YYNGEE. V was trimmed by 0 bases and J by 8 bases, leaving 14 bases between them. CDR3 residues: CASSVAGDVDGYTF. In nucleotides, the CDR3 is TGTGCCAGCAGCGTAGCGGGGGATGTAGACGGCTACACCTTC.

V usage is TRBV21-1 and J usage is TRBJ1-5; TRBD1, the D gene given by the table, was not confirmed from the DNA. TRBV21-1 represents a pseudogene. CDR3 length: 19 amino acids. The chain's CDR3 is CASSNLARGQVLSNQPQHF. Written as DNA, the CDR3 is TGTGCCAGCAGCAACCTCGCCCGCGGACAGGTCCTTAGCAATCAGCCCCAGCATTTT.

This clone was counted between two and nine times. The DNA of the CDR3 is TGTGCCTGGAGCCAATATGGCAATGAGCAGTTCTTC. Translation: CAWSQYGNEQFF. The V call is TRBV30, the J call TRBJ2-1, with D hard to call. CDR3 length: 12 amino acids. The V and J ends lost 3 bases and 6 bases respectively, with 9 bases between them. Germline CDR1 reads GTSNPN; CDR2 reads SVGIG (reference sequence).

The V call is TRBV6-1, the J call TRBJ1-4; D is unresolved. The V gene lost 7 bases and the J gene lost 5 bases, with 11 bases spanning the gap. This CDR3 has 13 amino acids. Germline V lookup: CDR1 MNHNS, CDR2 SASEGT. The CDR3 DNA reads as TGTGCCAGCACACGGAATAGAAATGAAAAACTGTTTTTT. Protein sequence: CASTRNRNEKLFF.

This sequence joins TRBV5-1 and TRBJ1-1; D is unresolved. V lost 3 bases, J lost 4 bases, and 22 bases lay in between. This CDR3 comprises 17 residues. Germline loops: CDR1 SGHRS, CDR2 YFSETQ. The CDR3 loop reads CASSSIGRASLATEAFF. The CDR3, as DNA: TGCGCCAGCAGCTCCATAGGGAGGGCGAGTCTTGCCACTGAAGCTTTCTTT.

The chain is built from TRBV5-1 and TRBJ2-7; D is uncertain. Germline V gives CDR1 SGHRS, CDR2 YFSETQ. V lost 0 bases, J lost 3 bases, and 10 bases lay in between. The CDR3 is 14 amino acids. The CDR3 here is CASSLAASYYEQYF. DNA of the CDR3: TGCGCCAGCAGCTTGGCCGCGTCATACTACGAGCAGTACTTC.

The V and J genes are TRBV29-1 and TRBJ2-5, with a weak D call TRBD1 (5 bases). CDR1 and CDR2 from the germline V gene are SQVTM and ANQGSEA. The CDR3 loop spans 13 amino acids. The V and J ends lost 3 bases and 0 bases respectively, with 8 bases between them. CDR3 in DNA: TGCAGCGTTGACCCGGACAACCAAGAGACCCAGTACTTC. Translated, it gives CSVDPDNQETQYF.

This CDR3 is CASSMSADTQYF. The DNA of the CDR3 is TGTGCCAGTAGTATGTCAGCAGATACGCAGTATTTT. This rearrangement joins TRBV19 to TRBJ2-3; D uncertain. The length of the CDR3 is 12 residues. Per germline, CDR1 LNHDA and CDR2 SQIVND (reference sequence). The V and J ends lost 3 bases and 4 bases respectively, with 5 bases between them.

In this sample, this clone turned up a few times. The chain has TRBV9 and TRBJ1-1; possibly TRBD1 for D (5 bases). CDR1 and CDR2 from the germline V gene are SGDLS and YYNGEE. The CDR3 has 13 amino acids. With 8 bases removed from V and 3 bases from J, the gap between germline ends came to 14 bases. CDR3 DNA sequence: TGTGCCAGTTCGACTGGGGCGTACACTGAAGCTTTCTTT. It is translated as CASSTGAYTEAFF. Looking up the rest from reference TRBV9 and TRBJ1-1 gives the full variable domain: DSGVTQTPKHLITATGQRVTLRCSPRSGDLSVYWYQQSLDQGLQFLIQYYNGEERAKGNILERFSAQQFPDLHSELNLSSLELGDSALYFCASSTGAYTEAFFGQGTRLTVV.

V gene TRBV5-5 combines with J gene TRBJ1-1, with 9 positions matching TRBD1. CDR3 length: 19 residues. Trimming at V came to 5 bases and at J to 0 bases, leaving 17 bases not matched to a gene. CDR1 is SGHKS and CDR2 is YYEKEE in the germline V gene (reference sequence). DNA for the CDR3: TGTGCCAGCAGTCGAAGTCCCGGGACAGGGTTTCTGGTGAACACTGAAGCTTTCTTT. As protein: CASSRSPGTGFLVNTEAFF.

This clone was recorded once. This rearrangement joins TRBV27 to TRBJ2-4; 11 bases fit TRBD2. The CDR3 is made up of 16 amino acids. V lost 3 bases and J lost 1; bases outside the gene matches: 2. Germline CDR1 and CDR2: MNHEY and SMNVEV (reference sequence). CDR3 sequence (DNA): TGTGCCAGCAGTTTTAGCGGGAGGGGGGCCAAAAACATTCAGTACTTC. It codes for CASSFSGRGAKNIQYF.

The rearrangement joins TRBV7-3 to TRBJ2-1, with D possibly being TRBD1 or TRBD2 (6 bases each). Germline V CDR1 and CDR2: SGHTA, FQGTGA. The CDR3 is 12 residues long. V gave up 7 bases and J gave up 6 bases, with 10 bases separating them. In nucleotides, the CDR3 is TGTGCCAGCACAGGGGAGGCCAATGAGCAGTTCTTC. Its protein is CASTGEANEQFF.

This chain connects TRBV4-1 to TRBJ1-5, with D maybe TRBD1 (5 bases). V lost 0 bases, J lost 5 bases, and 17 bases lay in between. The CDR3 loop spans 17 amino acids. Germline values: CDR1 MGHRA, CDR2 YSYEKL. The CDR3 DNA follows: TGCGCCAGCAGCCAAGATGGGCGGGACGTGGGCCATCAGCCCCAGCATTTT. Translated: CASSQDGRDVGHQPQHF.

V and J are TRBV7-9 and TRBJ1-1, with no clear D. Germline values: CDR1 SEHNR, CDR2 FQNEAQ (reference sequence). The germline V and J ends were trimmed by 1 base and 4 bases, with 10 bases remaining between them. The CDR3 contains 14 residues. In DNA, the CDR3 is TGTGCCAGCAGCTTAGAGATGGGTCGCACTGAAGCTTTCTTT. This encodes CASSLEMGRTEAFF.

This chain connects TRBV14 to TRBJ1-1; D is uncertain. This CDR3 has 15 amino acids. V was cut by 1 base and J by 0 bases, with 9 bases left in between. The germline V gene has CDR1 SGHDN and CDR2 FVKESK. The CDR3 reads CASSQGLSVNTEAFF. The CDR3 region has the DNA TGTGCCAGCAGCCAAGGTTTGTCCGTGAACACTGAAGCTTTCTTT. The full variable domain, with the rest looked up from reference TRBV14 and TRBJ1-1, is EAGVTQFPSHSVIEKGQTVTLRCDPISGHDNLYWYRRVMGKEIKFLLHFVKESKQDESGMPNNRFLAERTGGTYSTLKVQPAELEDSGVYFCASSQGLSVNTEAFFGQGTRLTVV.

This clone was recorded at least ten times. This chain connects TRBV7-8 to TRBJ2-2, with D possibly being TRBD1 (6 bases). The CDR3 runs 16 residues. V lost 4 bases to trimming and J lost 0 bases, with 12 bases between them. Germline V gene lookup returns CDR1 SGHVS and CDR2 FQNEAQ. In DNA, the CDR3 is TGTGCCAGCAGCTCCTACGGGACACCGAACACCGGGGAGCTGTTTTTT. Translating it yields CASSSYGTPNTGELFF.

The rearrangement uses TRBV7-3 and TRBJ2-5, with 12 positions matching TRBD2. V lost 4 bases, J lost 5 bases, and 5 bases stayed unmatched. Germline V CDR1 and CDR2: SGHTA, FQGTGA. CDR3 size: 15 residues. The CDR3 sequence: CASSSTSGRYETQYF. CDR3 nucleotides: TGTGCCAGCAGCTCGACTAGCGGGAGATACGAGACCCAGTACTTC.

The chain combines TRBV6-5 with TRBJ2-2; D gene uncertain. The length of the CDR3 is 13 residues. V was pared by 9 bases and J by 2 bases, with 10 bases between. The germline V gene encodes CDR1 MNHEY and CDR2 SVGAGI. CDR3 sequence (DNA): TGTGCCAGTTACGGTTATAACACCGGGGAGCTGTTTTTT. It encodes CASYGYNTGELFF.

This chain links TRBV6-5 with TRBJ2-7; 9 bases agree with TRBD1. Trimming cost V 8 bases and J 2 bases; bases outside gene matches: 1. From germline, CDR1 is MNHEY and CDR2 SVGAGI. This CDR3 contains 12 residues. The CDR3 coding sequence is TGTGCCAGCGGGACAGGGCCCTACGAGCAGTACTTC. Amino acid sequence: CASGTGPYEQYF.

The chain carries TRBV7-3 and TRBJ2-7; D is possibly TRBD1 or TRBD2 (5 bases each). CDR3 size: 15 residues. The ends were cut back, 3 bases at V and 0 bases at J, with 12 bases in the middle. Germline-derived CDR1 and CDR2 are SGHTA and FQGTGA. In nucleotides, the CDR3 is TGTGCCAGCAGCTTGGGGGTCAGGTCCTCCTACGAGCAGTACTTC. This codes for CASSLGVRSSYEQYF.